One and the same sample provided the 32 T cell receptor beta chains below, sequenced in a study of T cells after posttransplantation cyclophosphamide. Method: immunoSEQ multiplex PCR; TCRdb's copy keeps in-frame clones and lacks some. The counts give approximately 40,000 clones, none of them seen only once; 2% to 3% is held by the top ten. Sequenced input: PBMCs. The receptors here all came from a man aged 40-50 years in good health, CMV-negative, and a related stem cell transplant donor.

This clone was seen repeatedly, ten times or more. The V and J genes are TRBV6-1 and TRBJ1-5, with 8 bases identical to TRBD1. The CDR3 extends over 13 amino acids. Germline lookup yields CDR1 MNHNS and CDR2 SASEGT. The V gene end was trimmed by 8 bases and the J gene end by 5 bases; junction bases not matched to a gene: 5. CDR3 residues: CASDAGGYQPQHF. CDR3 DNA sequence: TGTGCCAGCGACGCAGGGGGCTATCAGCCCCAGCATTTT.

This clone was seen at least ten times. The chain combines TRBV19 with TRBJ2-2, with 7 bases lining up with TRBD2. Per germline, CDR1 LNHDA and CDR2 SQIVND (reference sequence). The CDR3 is 16 amino acids. Losses at the gene ends were 1 base for V and 1 base for J; bases not matched to a gene: 3. The CDR3 protein is CASSIGGGLNTGELFF. CDR3 sequence (DNA): TGTGCCAGTAGTATAGGGGGGGGACTGAACACCGGGGAGCTGTTTTTT. The full variable domain, rest sourced from reference TRBV19 and TRBJ2-2, is DGGITQSPKYLFRKEGQNVTLSCEQNLNHDAMYWYRQDPGQGLRLIYYSQIVNDFQKGDIAEGYSVSREKKESFPLTVTSAQKNPTAFYLCASSIGGGLNTGELFFGEGSRLTVL.

The sample holds many counts of this clone. The chain uses TRBV6-6 and TRBJ2-3; a weak D match, TRBD1 (6 bases). V gave up 10 bases and J gave up 2 bases, with 10 bases separating them. The CDR3 is 12 amino acids. Germline V CDR1 and CDR2: MNHNY, SVGAGI (reference sequence). DNA of the CDR3: TGTGCCACAGGGGACCCCACAGATACGCAGTATTTT. Protein sequence: CATGDPTDTQYF.

This clone was seen many times. V usage is TRBV9 and J usage is TRBJ1-1; D gene uncertain. The V end lost 4 bases, the J end lost 1 base, and 14 bases lay between the germline ends. This CDR3 comprises 15 residues. CDR1 and CDR2 (germline): SGDLS, YYNGEE. The CDR3 reads CASSPQQTPNTEAFF. The CDR3 DNA reads TGTGCCAGCAGCCCCCAACAGACACCGAACACTGAAGCTTTCTTT.

This clone was observed a handful of times. One end of the junction fails to match germline, which may point to a read error. The chain has TRBV10-3 and TRBJ1-2, with TRBD1 as a possible D gene (5 bases). CDR1 is ENHRY and CDR2 is SYGVKD in the germline V gene. The CDR3 runs 13 residues. The CDR3 spells CAIPTEGNYGCTF. The CDR3 coding sequence is TGTGCCATCCCGACAGAAGGGAACTATGGCTGCACCTTC.

Ten or more counts support this clone. This chain connects TRBV5-4 to TRBJ2-3; TRBD1 agrees at 7 bases. Germline trimming cut 4 bases from V and 3 bases from J; bases unmatched to any gene: 8. CDR1 is SGHNT and CDR2 is YYREEE in the germline V gene (reference sequence). CDR3 size: 15 residues. The CDR3 loop reads CASSRRDRVTDTQYF. The CDR3 DNA sequence: TGTGCCAGCAGCCGGAGAGACAGGGTTACAGATACGCAGTATTTT.

V and J are TRBV29-1 and TRBJ2-5, with TRBD2 identical over 9 bases. Trimming at V came to 4 bases and at J to 5 bases, leaving 8 bases not matched to a gene. The CDR3 covers 14 residues. CDR1 SQVTM and CDR2 ANQGSEA come from the germline V gene. The CDR3 here is CSVVLAGGLETQYF. In DNA form, the CDR3 reads TGCAGCGTTGTGCTGGCGGGGGGGCTGGAGACCCAGTACTTC.

Ten or more counts support this clone. The chain has TRBV5-1 and TRBJ2-2, with D hard to call. The CDR3 contains 13 residues. V shed 5 bases and J shed 0 bases, with 5 bases lying between them. The germline V gene encodes CDR1 SGHRS and CDR2 YFSETQ. CDR3 residues: CASRQTNTGELFF. The CDR3 coding sequence is TGCGCCAGCAGACAGACGAACACCGGGGAGCTGTTTTTT.

This clone came up a few times. This chain joins TRBV5-1 and TRBJ1-4; 7 bases line up with TRBD1. This CDR3 is built from 18 residues. The ends lost 0 bases at V and 1 base at J; junction bases unmatched: 9. Per the germline V gene, CDR1 is SGHRS and CDR2 is YFSETQ. This CDR3 reads CASSLATGTVLTNEKLFF. The DNA for the CDR3 is TGCGCCAGCAGCTTGGCCACCGGGACAGTTTTAACTAATGAAAAACTGTTTTTT.

This clone turned up a few times. Given a much more abundant clone one base away, this may be a read error. V usage is TRBV7-9 and J usage is TRBJ2-3; no firm D call. Germline values: CDR1 SEHNR, CDR2 FQNEAQ (reference sequence). This CDR3 spans 14 amino acids. V gave up 0 bases and J gave up 0 bases, with 4 bases separating them. The chain's CDR3 is CASSLATSTDTQYF. The CDR3, as DNA: TGTGCCAGCAGCTTAGCAACTAGCACAGATACGCAGTATTTT. Full variable domain (outside the CDR3, taken from reference TRBV7-9 and TRBJ2-3): DTGVSQNPRHKITKRGQNVTFRCDPISEHNRLYWYRQTLGQGPEFLTYFQNEAQLEKSRLLSDRFSAERPKGSFSTLEIQRTEQGDSAMYLCASSLATSTDTQYFGPGTRLTVL.

The genes are TRBV5-8 and TRBJ2-3, with TRBD2 matching 10 bases. CDR3 size: 18 residues. The junction had 11 bases not matched to a gene; V was cut back by 4 bases and J by 0 bases. Germline CDR1 reads SGHTS; CDR2 reads YDEGEE. CDR3 nucleotide sequence: TGTGCCAGCAGCCCCGGACTAGCGGATATATCTAGCACAGATACGCAGTATTTT. Amino acids: CASSPGLADISSTDTQYF.

This clone was counted at least ten times. The V and J genes are TRBV7-7 and TRBJ1-1; D is possibly TRBD1 (6 bases). The V end lost 0 bases, the J end lost 1 base, and 18 bases lay between the germline ends. Germline loops: CDR1 SSHAT, CDR2 FNYEAQ (reference sequence). This CDR3 spans 18 amino acids. Here the CDR3 reads CASSLARTENYRNTEAFF. CDR3 sequence (DNA): TGTGCCAGCAGCTTAGCGCGGACAGAGAACTATAGGAACACTGAAGCTTTCTTT.

The table lists this clone with a few counts. The rearrangement uses TRBV25-1 and TRBJ1-4; D call uncertain. In germline, CDR1 is MGHDK, CDR2 SYGVNS. This CDR3 contains 16 residues. The ends were cut back, 8 bases at V and 2 bases at J, with 18 bases in the middle. The CDR3 coding sequence is TGTGCCAGCCCACTTCTCAGTCCCGGGACTAATGAAAAACTGTTTTTT. Its protein product is CASPLLSPGTNEKLFF.

This clone was seen at least ten times. The chain recombines TRBV5-6 with TRBJ1-5; D is ambiguous. V was pared by 0 bases and J by 0 bases, with 10 bases between. From germline, CDR1 is SGHDT and CDR2 YYEEEE. The CDR3 sequence is 16 residues long. The CDR3 is CASSLAGVDSNQPQHF. CDR3 in DNA: TGTGCCAGCAGCTTGGCCGGAGTAGATAGCAATCAGCCCCAGCATTTT.

This clone was seen repeatedly, ten times or more. This chain uses TRBV2 with TRBJ1-5; D perhaps matches TRBD1 (5 bases). Germline CDR1 reads SNHLY; CDR2 reads FYNNEI. The V and J ends lost 1 base and 4 bases respectively, with 17 bases between them. CDR3 length: 17 residues. CDR3 coding DNA: TGTGCCAGCAGTGAAGAAGACCTACAGGTACGGAATCAGCCCCAGCATTTT. This gives the protein CASSEEDLQVRNQPQHF.

The sample holds many counts of this clone. The chain couples TRBV2 to TRBJ2-1; TRBD2 matches 16 bases. Germline V gives CDR1 SNHLY, CDR2 FYNNEI. CDR3 length: 14 amino acids. V lost 7 bases and J lost 10; bases outside the gene matches: 4. CDR3 in amino acids: CASIGGLAGGEQFF. The CDR3 DNA sequence: TGTGCCAGCATCGGGGGACTAGCGGGAGGGGAGCAGTTCTTC.

This clone was recorded at least ten times. The rearrangement links TRBV5-1 to TRBJ1-1; D call uncertain. Between the trimmed V and J ends, which lost 1 base and 4 bases, there was a span of 8 bases. The CDR3 sequence is 13 residues long. Per germline, CDR1 SGHRS and CDR2 YFSETQ. The CDR3 here is CASSLLGSTEAFF. The DNA for the CDR3 is TGCGCCAGCAGCTTGTTGGGGAGCACTGAAGCTTTCTTT.

This clone was detected many times. CDR3: CASSPDSGYEQYF. DNA of the CDR3: TGTGCCAGCAGTCCGGACAGTGGCTACGAGCAGTACTTC. V gene TRBV2 combines with J gene TRBJ2-7; D may be TRBD1 (6 bases). The V and J ends lost 5 bases and 3 bases respectively, with 11 bases between them. This CDR3 comprises 13 residues. CDR1 SNHLY and CDR2 FYNNEI come from the germline V gene. Together with reference TRBV2 and TRBJ2-7, the CDR3 gives the full variable domain: EPEVTQTPSHQVTQMGQEVILRCVPISNHLYFYWYRQILGQKVEFLVSFYNNEISEKSEIFDDQFSVERPDGSNFTLKIRSTKLEDSAMYFCASSPDSGYEQYFGPGTRLTVT.

This clone was counted ten times or more. J is TRBJ2-2 and V is TRBV7-9; 8 bases line up with TRBD1. The germline gives CDR1 SEHNR, CDR2 FQNEAQ (reference sequence). The CDR3 has 15 amino acids. The ends lost 4 bases at V and 4 bases at J; junction bases unmatched: 5. The DNA of the CDR3 is TGTGCCAGCAGCTCACCGGGACAGGCCACCGGGGAGCTGTTTTTT. Its translation is CASSSPGQATGELFF.

The chain couples TRBV6-6 to TRBJ2-1, with TRBD2 matching over 13 bases. Trimming took 5 bases from V and 10 from J; bases not matched to a gene: 8. The CDR3 sequence is 15 residues long. In germline, CDR1 is MNHNY, CDR2 SVGAGI (reference sequence). DNA for the CDR3: TGTGCCAGCAGTAAGGGACTAGCGGGAAAGGGCGAGCAGTTCTTC. Its translation is CASSKGLAGKGEQFF.

This clone was observed a handful of times. V gene TRBV18 combines with J gene TRBJ2-7, with 9 nucleotides matching TRBD1. Unmatched junction bases numbered 6, after V lost 0 bases and J lost 6 bases. Germline values: CDR1 KGHSH, CDR2 LQKENI. CDR3 length: 15 amino acids. CDR3 DNA: TGTGCCAGCTCACCACCGGGACAGGGTAGCGGCGAGCAGTACTTC. Translating it yields CASSPPGQGSGEQYF.

The sample holds many counts of this clone. This rearrangement joins TRBV7-3 to TRBJ2-3; 7 bases line up with TRBD2. The CDR3 totals 15 residues. CDR1 and CDR2 from the germline V gene are SGHTA and FQGTGA. The trim removed 2 bases at V and 2 bases at J, leaving 4 bases unmatched. CDR3 DNA sequence: TGTGCCAGCAGCTTAGTGGGGGGGGTCACAGATACGCAGTATTTT. Its translation is CASSLVGGVTDTQYF.

This clone was detected only a few times. This chain connects TRBV27 to TRBJ1-5; D might be TRBD1 (6 bases). Germline V lookup: CDR1 MNHEY, CDR2 SMNVEV (reference sequence). V was shortened by 6 bases and J by 4 bases, with 13 bases between the two germline ends. This CDR3 is built from 14 residues. The CDR3 loop reads CASRYAGANQPQHF. Here the CDR3 DNA reads TGTGCCAGCAGATACGCGGGGGCAAATCAGCCCCAGCATTTT.

The sample holds a few counts of this clone. The V and J genes are TRBV4-1 and TRBJ2-1; the D gene is possibly TRBD1 (6 bases). V was clipped by 2 bases and J by 1 base, with 9 bases between them. The CDR3 is made up of 15 amino acids. CDR1 and CDR2 from the germline V gene are MGHRA and YSYEKL. CDR3 DNA sequence: TGCGCCAGCAGCCAACCACAGGGTTCCTACAATGAGCAGTTCTTC. This codes for CASSQPQGSYNEQFF.

Ten or more counts support this clone. V is TRBV2 and J is TRBJ1-5; D not resolved. The CDR3 extends over 13 amino acids. CDR1 is SNHLY, CDR2 FYNNEI, per germline. Trimming took off 6 bases at V and 10 bases at J, with 16 bases between the two ends. The CDR3 DNA reads as TGTGCCAGCAGCCGGGAAGACCTCGGCCCCCAGCATTTT. This codes for CASSREDLGPQHF. Variable domain in full (rest from reference TRBV2 and TRBJ1-5): EPEVTQTPSHQVTQMGQEVILRCVPISNHLYFYWYRQILGQKVEFLVSFYNNEISEKSEIFDDQFSVERPDGSNFTLKIRSTKLEDSAMYFCASSREDLGPQHFGDGTRLSIL.

This clone was seen repeatedly, ten times or more. The V gene is TRBV5-1, the J gene TRBJ2-1; TRBD2 matches 11 bases. Per the germline V gene, CDR1 is SGHRS and CDR2 is YFSETQ. Trimming removed 4 bases from V and 4 bases from J; junction bases left unmatched: 4. This CDR3 has 15 amino acids. DNA of the CDR3: TGCGCCAGCAGCACCGGACTAGCGGGTTACAATGAGCAGTTCTTC. Translated: CASSTGLAGYNEQFF.

This clone showed up many times. This chain connects TRBV6-1 to TRBJ1-3, with 7 bases fitting TRBD1. The trim removed 3 bases at V and 4 bases at J, leaving 6 bases unmatched. Germline CDR1 and CDR2: MNHNS and SASEGT. This CDR3 has 15 amino acids. The CDR3 reads CASSETGWGGNTIYF. Written as DNA, the CDR3 is TGTGCCAGCAGTGAGACAGGGTGGGGAGGAAACACCATATATTTT.

This clone has only a few counts. The gene calls are TRBV18 and TRBJ1-2; 10 nucleotides agree with TRBD1. CDR1 KGHSH and CDR2 LQKENI come from the germline V gene. The CDR3 is 17 amino acids. V trimming: 4 bases; J trimming: 3 bases; junction bases outside the gene matches: 11. DNA of the CDR3: TGTGCCAGCTCACGGGAACCGACAGGGGGCTTCCACTATGGCTACACCTTC. Protein sequence: CASSREPTGGFHYGYTF.

Ten or more counts support this clone. V and J are TRBV29-1 and TRBJ1-2, with a tentative D call TRBD1 (6 bases). The CDR3 runs 13 residues. Deletions cut 2 bases from V and 4 bases from J, with 11 bases between. The germline V gene encodes CDR1 SQVTM and CDR2 ANQGSEA. The CDR3 coding sequence is TGCAGCGTTGAACCACGGGGGGCCTATGGCTACACCTTC. It encodes CSVEPRGAYGYTF. Full variable domain (missing parts from reference TRBV29-1 and TRBJ1-2): SAVISQKPSRDICQRGTSLTIQCQVDSQVTMMFWYRQQPGQSLTLIATANQGSEATYESGFVIDKFPISRPNLTFSTLTVSNMSPEDSSIYLCSVEPRGAYGYTFGSGTRLTVV.

Ten or more counts support this clone. The chain employs TRBV29-1 and TRBJ2-1; the match to TRBD2 covers 12 bases. CDR3 length equals 15 residues. Germline-derived CDR1 and CDR2 are SQVTM and ANQGSEA. V shed 5 bases and J 8 bases; nucleotides not matched to a gene: 10. The CDR3 nucleotides are TGCAGCGTTTCTACTAGCGGGAGGAGAGTCGATGAGCAGTTCTTC. It is translated as CSVSTSGRRVDEQFF.

V and J are TRBV9 and TRBJ2-1; TRBD1 matches 10 bases. Germline-derived CDR1 and CDR2 are SGDLS and YYNGEE. The CDR3 is 12 amino acids. V shed 9 bases, J shed 5 bases, and the junction held 2 bases outside the gene matches. For the CDR3, the DNA is TGTGCCACCGGGACAGGGGACAATGAGCAGTTCTTC. Residues: CATGTGDNEQFF.

The table lists this clone with a few counts. The chain employs TRBV9 and TRBJ2-2, with TRBD2 matching 16 bases. The CDR3 has 18 residues. Germline lookup yields CDR1 SGDLS and CDR2 YYNGEE. Trimming at V came to 2 bases and at J to 2 bases, leaving 3 bases not matched to a gene. The CDR3 sequence is CASSVGTSGGVNTGELFF. The CDR3, as DNA: TGTGCCAGCAGCGTCGGGACTAGCGGGGGGGTAAACACCGGGGAGCTGTTTTTT.